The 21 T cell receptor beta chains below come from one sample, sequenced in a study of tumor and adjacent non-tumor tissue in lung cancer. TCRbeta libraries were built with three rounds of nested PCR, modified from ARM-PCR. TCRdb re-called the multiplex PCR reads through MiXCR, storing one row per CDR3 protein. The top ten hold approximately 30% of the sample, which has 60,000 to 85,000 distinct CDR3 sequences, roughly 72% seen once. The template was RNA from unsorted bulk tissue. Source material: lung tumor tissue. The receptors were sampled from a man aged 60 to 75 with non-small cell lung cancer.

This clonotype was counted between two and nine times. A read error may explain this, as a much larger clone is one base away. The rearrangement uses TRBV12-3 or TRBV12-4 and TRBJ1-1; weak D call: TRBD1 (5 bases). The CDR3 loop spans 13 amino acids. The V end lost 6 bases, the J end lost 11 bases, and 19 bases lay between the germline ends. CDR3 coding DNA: TGTGCCAGCAGGGTTAACTTATGGGGGGGGGCTTTCTTT. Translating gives CASRVNLWGGAFF.

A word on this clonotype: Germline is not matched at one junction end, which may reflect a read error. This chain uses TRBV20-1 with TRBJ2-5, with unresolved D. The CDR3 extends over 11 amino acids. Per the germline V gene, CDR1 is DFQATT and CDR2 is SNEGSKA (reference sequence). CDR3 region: CSVSVEETQYF. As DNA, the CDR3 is TGCAGTGTCTCGGTAGAAGAGACCCAATACTTC.

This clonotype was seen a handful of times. The CDR3 bases are TGCAGCGGTGGCGGTTATGAGCAGTTCTTC. Translated, it gives CSGGGYEQFF. The chain has TRBV29-1 and TRBJ2-1; the D is unclear. This CDR3 contains 10 residues. Germline-derived CDR1 and CDR2 are SQVTM and ANQGSEA. The germline V and J ends were trimmed by 7 bases and 8 bases, with 9 bases remaining between them.

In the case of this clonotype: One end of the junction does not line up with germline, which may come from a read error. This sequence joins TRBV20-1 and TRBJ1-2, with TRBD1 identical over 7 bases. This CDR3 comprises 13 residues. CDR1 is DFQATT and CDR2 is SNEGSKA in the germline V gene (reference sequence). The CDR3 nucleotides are TGCAGTACTAGAACAGGGGCTAGCTTTGGCTACACCTTC. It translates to CSTRTGASFGYTF.

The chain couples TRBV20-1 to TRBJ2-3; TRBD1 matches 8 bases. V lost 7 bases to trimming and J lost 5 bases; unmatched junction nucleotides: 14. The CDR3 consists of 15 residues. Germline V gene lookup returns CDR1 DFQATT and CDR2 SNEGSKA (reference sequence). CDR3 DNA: TGCAGTGGTGTACAGGGGGACTTTCATGAAGATACGCAGTATTTT. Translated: CSGVQGDFHEDTQYF.

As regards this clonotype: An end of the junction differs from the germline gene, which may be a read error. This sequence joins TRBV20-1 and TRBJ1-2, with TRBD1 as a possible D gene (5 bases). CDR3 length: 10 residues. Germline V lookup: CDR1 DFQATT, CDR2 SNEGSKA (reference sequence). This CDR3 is CSAGAGKENF. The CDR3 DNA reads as TGCAGTGCTGGGGCAGGGAAAGAAAACTTC.

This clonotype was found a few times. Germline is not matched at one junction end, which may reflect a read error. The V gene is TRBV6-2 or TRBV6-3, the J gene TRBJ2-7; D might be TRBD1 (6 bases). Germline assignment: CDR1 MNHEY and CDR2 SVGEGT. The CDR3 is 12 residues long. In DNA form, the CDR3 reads TGTGCCAGCGGAACGACAGGTAACGAGCAGTATTTC. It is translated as CASGTTGNEQYF.

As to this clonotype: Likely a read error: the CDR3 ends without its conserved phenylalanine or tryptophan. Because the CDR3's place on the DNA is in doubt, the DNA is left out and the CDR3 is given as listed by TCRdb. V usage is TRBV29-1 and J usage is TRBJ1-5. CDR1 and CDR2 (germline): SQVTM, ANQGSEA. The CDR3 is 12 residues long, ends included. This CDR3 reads CSVGDWYQPQLY.

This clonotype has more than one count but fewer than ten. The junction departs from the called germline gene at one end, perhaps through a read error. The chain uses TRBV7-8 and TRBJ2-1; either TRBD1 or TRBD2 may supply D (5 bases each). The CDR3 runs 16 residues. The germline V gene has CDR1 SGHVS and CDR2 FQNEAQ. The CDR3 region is CASSFRRDPSYNEQFF. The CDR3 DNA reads TGTGCCAGTAGCTTTCGCCGGGACCCTAGCTACAATGAGCAGTTCTTC.

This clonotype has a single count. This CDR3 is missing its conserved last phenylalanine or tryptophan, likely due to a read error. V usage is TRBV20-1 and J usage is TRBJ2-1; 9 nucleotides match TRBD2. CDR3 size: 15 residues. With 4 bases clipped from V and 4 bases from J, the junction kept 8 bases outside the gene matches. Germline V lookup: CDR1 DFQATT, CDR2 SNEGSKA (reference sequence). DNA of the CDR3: TGCAGTGCTATGGTTAGCGGGAGTGGATACAATGAGCAGTTCTTA. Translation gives CSAMVSGSGYNEQFL.

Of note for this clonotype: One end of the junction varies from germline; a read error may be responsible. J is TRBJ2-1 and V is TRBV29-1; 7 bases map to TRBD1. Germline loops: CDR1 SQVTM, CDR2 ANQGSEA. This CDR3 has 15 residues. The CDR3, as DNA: TGCAGAGTTGAGGGGGACAGAGTCTCCTACGATGAGCAGTTCTTC. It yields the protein CRVEGDRVSYDEQFF.

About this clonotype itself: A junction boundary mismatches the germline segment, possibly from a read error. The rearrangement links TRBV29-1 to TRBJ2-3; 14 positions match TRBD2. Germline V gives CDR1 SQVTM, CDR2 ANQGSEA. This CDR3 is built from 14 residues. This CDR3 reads CSVDGTSGSDTQYF. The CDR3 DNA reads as TGCAGTGTTGACGGGACTAGCGGGAGCGATACGCAGTATTTT.

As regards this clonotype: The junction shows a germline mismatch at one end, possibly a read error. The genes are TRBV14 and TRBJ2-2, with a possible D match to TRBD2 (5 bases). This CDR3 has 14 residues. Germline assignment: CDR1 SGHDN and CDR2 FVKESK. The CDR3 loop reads CASRSSGRPGVLFF. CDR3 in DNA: TGTGCCAGCAGGTCCAGTGGGAGACCCGGGGTGCTGTTTTTT.

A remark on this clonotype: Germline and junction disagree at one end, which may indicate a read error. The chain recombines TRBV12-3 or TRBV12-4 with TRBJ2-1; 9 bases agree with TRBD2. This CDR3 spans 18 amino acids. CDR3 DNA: TGTACCAGCAGTTTCATGACTAGCGGTCGGAGTTACGGAAATGAGCAGTTCTTC. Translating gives CTSSFMTSGRSYGNEQFF.

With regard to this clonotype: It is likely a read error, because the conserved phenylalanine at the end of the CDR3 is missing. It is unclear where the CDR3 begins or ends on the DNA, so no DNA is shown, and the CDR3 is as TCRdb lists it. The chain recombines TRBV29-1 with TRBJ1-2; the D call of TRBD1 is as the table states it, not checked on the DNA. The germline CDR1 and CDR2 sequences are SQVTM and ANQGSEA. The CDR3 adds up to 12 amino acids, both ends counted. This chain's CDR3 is CSVAGQGHGYTL.

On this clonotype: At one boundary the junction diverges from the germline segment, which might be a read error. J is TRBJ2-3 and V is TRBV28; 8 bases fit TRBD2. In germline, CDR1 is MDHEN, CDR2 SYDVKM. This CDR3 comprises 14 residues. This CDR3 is CVSSFLAGTETQYF. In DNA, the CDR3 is TGTGTCAGCAGTTTCCTAGCGGGCACAGAAACGCAGTATTTT.

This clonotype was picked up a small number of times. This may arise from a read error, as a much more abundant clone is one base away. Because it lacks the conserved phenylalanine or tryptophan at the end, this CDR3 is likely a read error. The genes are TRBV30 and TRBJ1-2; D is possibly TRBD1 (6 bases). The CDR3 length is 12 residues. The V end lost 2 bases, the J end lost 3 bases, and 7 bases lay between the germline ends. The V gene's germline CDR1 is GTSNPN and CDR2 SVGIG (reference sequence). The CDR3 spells CAWSKGDYGYTL. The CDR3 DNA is TGTGCCTGGAGTAAGGGGGACTATGGCTACACCTTA.

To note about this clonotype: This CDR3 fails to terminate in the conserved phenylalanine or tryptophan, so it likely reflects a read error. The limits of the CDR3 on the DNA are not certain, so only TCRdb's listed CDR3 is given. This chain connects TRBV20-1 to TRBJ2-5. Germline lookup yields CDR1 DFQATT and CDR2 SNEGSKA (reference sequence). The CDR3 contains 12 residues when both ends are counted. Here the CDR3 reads CSARGGQETQHY.

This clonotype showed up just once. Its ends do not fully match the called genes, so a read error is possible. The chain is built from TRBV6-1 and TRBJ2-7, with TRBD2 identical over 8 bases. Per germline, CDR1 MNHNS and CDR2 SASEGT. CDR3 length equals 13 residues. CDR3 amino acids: CARSGTSVNEQYF. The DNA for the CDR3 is TGTGCCAGGAGTGGGACTAGTGTTAACGAGCAGTACTTC.

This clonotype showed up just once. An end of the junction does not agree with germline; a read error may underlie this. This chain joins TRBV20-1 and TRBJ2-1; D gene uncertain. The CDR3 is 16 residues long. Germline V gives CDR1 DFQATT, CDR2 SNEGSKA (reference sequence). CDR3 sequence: CGASASRAPSYNEQFF. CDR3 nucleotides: TGCGGTGCCTCCGCTTCTAGGGCCCCCTCCTACAATGAGCAGTTCTTC.

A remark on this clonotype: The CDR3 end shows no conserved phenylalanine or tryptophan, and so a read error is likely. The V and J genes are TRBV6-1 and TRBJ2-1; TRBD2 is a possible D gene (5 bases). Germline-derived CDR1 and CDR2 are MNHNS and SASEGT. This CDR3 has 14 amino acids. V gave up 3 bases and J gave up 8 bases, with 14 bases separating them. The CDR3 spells CASSERGRGDEQFS. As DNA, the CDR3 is TGTGCCAGCAGTGAGCGCGGGCGTGGCGATGAGCAGTTCTCC.